This is a list of T cell receptor beta chains from one sample in a study of beta chain features in type 1 diabetes. Profiled with immunoSEQ multiplex PCR; TCRdb holds only in-frame clones, not every one. The sample holds under 450,000 clones, approximately 15% seen once. Sequenced: naive CD4+ T cells from blood. The receptors here all came from a man between 25 and 39 years old in good health. Each CDR3 is given with its conserved first and last residue. Fields, in order: clone size, V gene, D gene, J gene, CDR3 DNA, CDR3 protein. The D gene is left open where the match is weak. Some rows mark clone size as missing; the rest say once, few, many or name a class of expanded clone.

>few|TRBV19|TRBD2|TRBJ2-3
TGTGCCAGTACCCCGGGACTAGCGGACACAGATACGCAGTATTTT
CASTPGLADTDTQYF
>.|TRBV19|.|TRBJ2-1
TGTGCCAGTAGTCCACTGAGCAGGGGATACAATGAGCAGTTCTTC
CASSPLSRGYNEQFF
>.|TRBV29-1|.|TRBJ1-3
TGCAGCGTTGTGGGTTCTGGAAACACCATATATTTT
CSVVGSGNTIYF
>.|TRBV9|TRBD2|TRBJ2-3
TGTGCCAGCAGCGCCCGGGGGGGCATAGATACGCAGTATTTT
CASSARGGIDTQYF
>few|TRBV7-9|.|TRBJ2-1
TGTGCCAGCAGCTTGCGGCAGGCCGGATACAATGAGCAGTTCTTC
CASSLRQAGYNEQFF
>.|TRBV7-9|.|TRBJ1-1
TGTGCCAGCAGCTTAGCCGACGTTGGGGATGAAGCTTTCTTT
CASSLADVGDEAFF
>few|TRBV7-9|.|TRBJ1-2
TGTGCCAGCAGCCCATGGACAGTTAATTTTGGCTACACCTTC
CASSPWTVNFGYTF
>.|TRBV29-1|.|TRBJ1-1
TGCAGCGTTGGACAACAGGGACGAGCTTTCTTT
CSVGQQGRAFF
>once|TRBV2|.|TRBJ2-1
TGTGCCAGCCGGAAGGGGTATGAGCAGTTCTTC
CASRKGYEQFF
>.|TRBV7-2|.|TRBJ2-5
TGTGCCAGCAGCCAACAGGGCCAAGAGACCCAGTACTTC
CASSQQGQETQYF
>.|TRBV6-5|TRBD1|TRBJ2-3
TGTGCCGGGGGAAGGGGGCCATCGAGTACGCAGTATTTT
CAGGRGPSSTQYF
>.|TRBV6-5|.|TRBJ2-3
TGTGCCAGCAGACAAGCAGGGTCTGATACGCAGTATTTT
CASRQAGSDTQYF
>few|TRBV27|TRBD1|TRBJ1-2
TGTGCCAGCACTTCCGAGAGGACAGGGAGTTATGGCTACACCTTC
CASTSERTGSYGYTF
>.|TRBV6-5|TRBD1|TRBJ1-2
TGTGCCAGCAGACCGGGAGGGACAGCCATCGGCTACACCTTC
CASRPGGTAIGYTF
>.|TRBV5-1|TRBD1|TRBJ2-3
TGCGCCAGCAGCTTACAGGGGCCAGATACGCAGTATTTT
CASSLQGPDTQYF
>.|TRBV7-6|TRBD2|TRBJ2-4
TGTGCCAGCAGCCCACTTATAGCGGGGTCGCTAGTCAAAAACATTCAGTACTTC
CASSPLIAGSLVKNIQYF
>few|TRBV29-1|TRBD1|TRBJ1-4
TGCAGCCCGGATGCGGGACAGGGTGAAAAACTGTTTTTT
CSPDAGQGEKLFF
>few|TRBV9|.|TRBJ2-1
TGTGCCAGCAGCGTAGCCCAGGGTGCCTACAATGAGCAGTTCTTC
CASSVAQGAYNEQFF
>.|TRBV9|.|TRBJ2-3
TGTGCCAGCAGCGCGGGGGCTTTTACACGCACAGATACGCAGTATTTT
CASSAGAFTRTDTQYF
>few|TRBV5-1|.|TRBJ2-1
TGCGCCAGCAGGCGAGAGGGCGGAAACAATGAGCAGTTCTTC
CASRREGGNNEQFF
>few|TRBV2|.|TRBJ2-6
TGTGCCAGCACCCAGACCTCTGGGGCCAACGTCCTGACTTTC
CASTQTSGANVLTF
>few|TRBV7-9|TRBD1|TRBJ2-4
TGTGCCAGCAGCTTAAGACAGGGGAACATTCAGTACTTC
CASSLRQGNIQYF
>.|TRBV7-9|TRBD1|TRBJ2-7
TGTGCCAGCAGCTTAGCCGTGGGACAGGGGGCCTACGAGCAGTACTTC
CASSLAVGQGAYEQYF
>.|TRBV7-7|TRBD2|TRBJ2-5
TGTGCTAGCAGCTTAACTAGCGGGAGGGAAGAGACCCAGTACTTC
CASSLTSGREETQYF
>.|TRBV4-3|.|TRBJ2-1
TGCGCCAGCAGCCAAGATAGCCAGCTCGGTGAGCAGTTCTTC
CASSQDSQLGEQFF
>.|TRBV14|.|TRBJ1-3
TGTGCCAGCAGCCCGCTAGTGGGTGGTTACACCATATATTTT
CASSPLVGGYTIYF
>.|TRBV6-1|.|TRBJ2-1
TGTGCCAGCAGTGAATTAAGTGGGAGGTCCCACAATGAGCAGTTCTTC
CASSELSGRSHNEQFF
>few|TRBV29-1|.|TRBJ2-5
TGCAGCGTTGCGGCCAGGGCCGGCCAAGAGACCCAGTACTTC
CSVAARAGQETQYF
>.|TRBV5-1|TRBD2|TRBJ2-5
TGCGCCAGCAGCTTAACAGCGGGAGTCGAGACCCAGTACTTC
CASSLTAGVETQYF
>few|TRBV14|.|TRBJ1-1
TGTGCCAGCAGCCAAGCGGGGTTCCGACCTGAAGCTTTCTTT
CASSQAGFRPEAFF
>few|TRBV19|.|TRBJ2-1
TGTGCCAGTAGTATCTCGCGGGAGCAGTTCTTC
CASSISREQFF
>.|TRBV11-2|.|TRBJ2-1
TGTGCCAGCAGCTTAGGCCTAGTTAATGAGCAGTTCTTC
CASSLGLVNEQFF
>few|TRBV1|.|TRBJ1-2
TGCACCAGCAGCCAAGAAGTTCAGAACTATGGCTACACCTTC
CTSSQEVQNYGYTF
>few|TRBV19|.|TRBJ1-2
TGTGCCACAGGGGTCGGTGTTGGCTACACCTTC
CATGVGVGYTF
>.|TRBV18|.|TRBJ1-1
TGTGCCAGCTCACCAATGGCCCCAGGGGTAGACACTGAAGCTTTCTTT
CASSPMAPGVDTEAFF
>.|TRBV25-1|.|TRBJ2-5
TGTGCCAGCAGTGCCTGGGGGCCCGGAGAGACCCAGTACTTC
CASSAWGPGETQYF
>few|TRBV19|TRBD1|TRBJ2-7
TGTGCCAGTAGTAACTTAACCCGAGTACCGGGACAGGAGTACTTC
CASSNLTRVPGQEYF
>.|TRBV5-6|.|TRBJ2-5
TGTGCCAGCAGCACCTATGACTTACAAGAGACCCAGTACTTC
CASSTYDLQETQYF
>few|TRBV11-2|.|TRBJ2-1
TGTGCCAGCAGCGTCAGTATGGAGCAGTTCTTC
CASSVSMEQFF
>few|TRBV11-3|TRBD2|TRBJ2-5
TGTGCCAGCAGGGGACTAGCGGGAGGTCAGGGGACCCAGTACTTC
CASRGLAGGQGTQYF
>.|TRBV27|.|TRBJ1-5
TGTGCCAGCAGGCCCGGGGGGTTGCAGCCCCAGCATTTT
CASRPGGLQPQHF
>.|TRBV5-1|TRBD2|TRBJ2-1
TGCGCCAGCAGCTTGAGGCTAGCGGGCCGCAATGAGCAGTTCTTC
CASSLRLAGRNEQFF
>.|TRBV5-1|TRBD2|TRBJ2-1
TGCGCCAGCAGCCCACTAGCGGGAAGGGATGAGCAGTTCTTC
CASSPLAGRDEQFF
>few|TRBV7-2|TRBD2|TRBJ2-7
TGTGCCAGCAGCCCTCTAGCGGGGGGGCGAATCTCCTACGAGCAGTACTTC
CASSPLAGGRISYEQYF
>few|TRBV10-3|TRBD1|TRBJ2-7
TGTGCCATCAGTGAGTTATTTCTGGACAGGGACCACTACGAGCAGTACTTC
CAISELFLDRDHYEQYF
>.|TRBV25-1|.|TRBJ2-1
TGTGCCACCGGGACTGTTAACAATGAGCAGTTCTTC
CATGTVNNEQFF
>few|TRBV29-1|.|TRBJ2-6
TGCAGCGTTGATAGGTTAGCGGGACAGATCTCTGGGGCCAACGTCCTGACTTTC
CSVDRLAGQISGANVLTF
>.|TRBV5-4|.|TRBJ2-2
TGTGCCAGCAGCAATCGGGACCGCCGAACCGGGGAGCTGTTTTTT
CASSNRDRRTGELFF
>few|TRBV10-3|.|TRBJ2-7
TGTGCCATCAGTGAGTCGTCACTAGCTCCCTACGAGCAGTACTTC
CAISESSLAPYEQYF
>.|TRBV29-1|.|TRBJ2-5
TGCAGCGTTGAAACTTGGCAGGGCCGGGAGACCCAGTACTTC
CSVETWQGRETQYF
>few|TRBV21-1|.|TRBJ2-2
TGTGCCAGCAGCAAAGAACGACCAGGGAGTGGCCGGACCGGGGAGCTGTTTTTT
CASSKERPGSGRTGELFF
>few|TRBV4-2|TRBD2|TRBJ2-3
TGTGCCAGCAGCCAGACGAGCGGGAGTTCATGGGATACGCAGTATTTT
CASSQTSGSSWDTQYF